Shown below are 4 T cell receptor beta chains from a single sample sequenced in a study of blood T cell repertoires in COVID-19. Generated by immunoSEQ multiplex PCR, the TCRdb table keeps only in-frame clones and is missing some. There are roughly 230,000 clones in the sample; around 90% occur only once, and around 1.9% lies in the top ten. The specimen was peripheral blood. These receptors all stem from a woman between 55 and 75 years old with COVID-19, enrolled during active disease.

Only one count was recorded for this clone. The CDR3 coding sequence is TGTGCCAGCAGCTTAAGCGGGGGCACTGTCACCGGGGAGCTGTTTTTT. It specifies CASSLSGGTVTGELFF. The V and J genes are TRBV7-2 and TRBJ2-2; the match to TRBD2 covers 8 bases. The CDR3 has 16 residues. The V and J ends lost 2 bases and 4 bases, in that order; junction bases with no gene match: 6. Germline V gene lookup returns CDR1 SGHTA and CDR2 FQGNSA.

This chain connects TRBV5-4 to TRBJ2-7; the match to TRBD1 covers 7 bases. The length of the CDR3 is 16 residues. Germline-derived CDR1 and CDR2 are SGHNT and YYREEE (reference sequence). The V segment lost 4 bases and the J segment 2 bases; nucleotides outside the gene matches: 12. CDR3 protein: CASSARVRGRPYEQYF. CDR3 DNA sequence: TGTGCCAGCAGCGCGCGTGTAAGGGGGCGCCCCTACGAGCAGTACTTC. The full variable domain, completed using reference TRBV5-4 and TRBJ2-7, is ETGVTQSPTHLIKTRGQQVTLRCSSQSGHNTVSWYQQALGQGPQFIFQYYREEENGRGNFPPRFSGLQFPNYSSELNVNALELDDSALYLCASSARVRGRPYEQYFGPGTRLTVT.

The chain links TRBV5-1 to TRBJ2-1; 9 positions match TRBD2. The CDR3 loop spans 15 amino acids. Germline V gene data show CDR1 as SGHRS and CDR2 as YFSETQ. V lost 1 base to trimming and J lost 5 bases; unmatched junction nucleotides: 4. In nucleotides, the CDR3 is TGCGCCAGCAGCTTGTATAGCGGGGGTGACAATGAGCAGTTCTTC. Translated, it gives CASSLYSGGDNEQFF.

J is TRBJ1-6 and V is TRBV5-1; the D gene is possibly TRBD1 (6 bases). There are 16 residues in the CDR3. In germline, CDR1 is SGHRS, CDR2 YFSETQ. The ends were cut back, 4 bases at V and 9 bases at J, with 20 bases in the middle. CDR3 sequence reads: CASSIGGRGAASPLHF. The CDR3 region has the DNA TGCGCCAGCAGCATAGGAGGCAGGGGCGCTGCTTCACCCCTCCACTTT.